Each of the 5 T cell receptor beta chains below was sequenced from the same sample in a study of T cells in Graves' hyperthyroidism and ophthalmopathy. Amplification of TCR beta CDR3 regions was performed using RNA transcripts as template. The TCR CDR3 was amplified in a first-round RT-PCR using the HTBI primer set. TCRdb recomputed calls from the multiplex PCR reads with MiXCR, one row per CDR3 protein. Among some 460,000 distinct CDR3 sequences listed, 15% to 19% were seen once. The sequenced material came from blood. The receptor set was obtained from a woman younger than 30 with Graves' hyperthyroidism.

This clonotype appeared a few times. The chain joins TRBV29-1 to TRBJ1-5; D gene uncertain. The V gene lost 7 bases and the J gene lost 3 bases, with 10 bases spanning the gap. This CDR3 has 12 residues. CDR1 is SQVTM and CDR2 is ANQGSEA in the germline V gene. In nucleotides, the CDR3 is TGCAGCGCGAAGGTCAACAATCAGCCCCAGCATTTT. This codes for CSAKVNNQPQHF.

This clonotype showed up just a few times. The chain is built from TRBV28 and TRBJ1-2, with D possibly being TRBD1 (5 bases). CDR3 length equals 10 residues. CDR1 is MDHEN, CDR2 SYDVKM, per germline. V was trimmed by 6 bases and J by 13 bases, leaving 12 bases between them. CDR3 bases: TGTGCCAGCAGCCCTCCGGGACCCACCTTC. Translating it yields CASSPPGPTF.

The genes are TRBV12-3 or TRBV12-4 and TRBJ1-1; D unresolved. V was pared by 8 bases and J by 4 bases, with 11 bases between. The CDR3 sequence is 12 residues long. The chain's CDR3 is CASAHLSTEAFF. In nucleotides, the CDR3 is TGTGCCAGCGCTCACTTATCCACTGAAGCTTTCTTT.

This clonotype was seen many times. The genes are TRBV7-3 and TRBJ2-2; D may be TRBD1 (6 bases). The CDR3 extends over 14 amino acids. Trimming pared 5 bases from V and 5 bases from J, leaving 12 bases between. Germline loops: CDR1 SGHTA, CDR2 FQGTGA. The CDR3 DNA reads as TGTGCCAGCAGCCGTTTACAGGGTACCGGGGAGCTGTTTTTT. Its protein product is CASSRLQGTGELFF.

The chain joins TRBV12-3 or TRBV12-4 to TRBJ1-3; unclear D gene. Trimming pared 8 bases from V and 0 bases from J, leaving 23 bases between. The CDR3 is made up of 18 amino acids. This CDR3 reads CASDIFPKEKGSGNTIYF. The DNA of the CDR3 is TGTGCCAGCGATATATTTCCGAAAGAAAAGGGCTCTGGAAACACCATATATTTT.